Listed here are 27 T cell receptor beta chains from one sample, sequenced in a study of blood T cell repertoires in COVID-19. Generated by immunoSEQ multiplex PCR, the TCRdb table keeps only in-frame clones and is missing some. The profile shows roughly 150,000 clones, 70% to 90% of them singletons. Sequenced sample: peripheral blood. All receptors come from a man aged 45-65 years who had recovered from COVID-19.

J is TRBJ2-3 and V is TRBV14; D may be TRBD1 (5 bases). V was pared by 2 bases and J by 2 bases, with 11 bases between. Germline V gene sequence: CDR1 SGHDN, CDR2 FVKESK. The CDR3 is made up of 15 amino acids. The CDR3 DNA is TGTGCCAGCAGCCAACAGGGTTGGGTCACAGATACGCAGTATTTT. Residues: CASSQQGWVTDTQYF. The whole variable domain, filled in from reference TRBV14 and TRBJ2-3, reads EAGVTQFPSHSVIEKGQTVTLRCDPISGHDNLYWYRRVMGKEIKFLLHFVKESKQDESGMPNNRFLAERTGGTYSTLKVQPAELEDSGVYFCASSQQGWVTDTQYFGPGTRLTVL.

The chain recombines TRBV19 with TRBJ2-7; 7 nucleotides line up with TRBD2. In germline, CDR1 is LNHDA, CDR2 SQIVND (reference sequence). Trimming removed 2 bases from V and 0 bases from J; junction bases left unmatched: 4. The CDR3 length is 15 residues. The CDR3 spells CASSIRLADSYEQYF. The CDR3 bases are TGTGCCAGTAGTATAAGACTAGCCGACTCCTACGAGCAGTACTTC.

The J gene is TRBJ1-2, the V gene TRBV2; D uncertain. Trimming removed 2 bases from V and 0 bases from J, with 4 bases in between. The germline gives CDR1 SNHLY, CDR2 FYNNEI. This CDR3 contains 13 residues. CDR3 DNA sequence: TGTGCCAGCAGTGAACAGACTAACTATGGCTACACCTTC. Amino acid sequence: CASSEQTNYGYTF.

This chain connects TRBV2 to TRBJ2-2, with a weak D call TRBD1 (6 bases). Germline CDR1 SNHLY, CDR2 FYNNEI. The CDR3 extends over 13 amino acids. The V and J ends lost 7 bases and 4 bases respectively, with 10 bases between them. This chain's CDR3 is CASIKDSTGELFF. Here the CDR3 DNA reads TGTGCCAGCATCAAGGACAGCACCGGGGAGCTGTTTTTT.

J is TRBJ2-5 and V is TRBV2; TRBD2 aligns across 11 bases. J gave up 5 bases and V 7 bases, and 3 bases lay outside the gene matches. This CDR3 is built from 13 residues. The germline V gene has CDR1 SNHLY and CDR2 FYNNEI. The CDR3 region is CASKPSGRETQYF. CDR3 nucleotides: TGTGCCAGCAAGCCTAGCGGGAGGGAGACCCAGTACTTC.

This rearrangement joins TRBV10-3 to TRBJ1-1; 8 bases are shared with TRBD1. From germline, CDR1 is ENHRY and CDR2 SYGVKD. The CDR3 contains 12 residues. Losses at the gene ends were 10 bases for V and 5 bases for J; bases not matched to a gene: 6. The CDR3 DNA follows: TGTGCCACGGCACAGGGGGGTACTGAAGCTTTCTTT. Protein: CATAQGGTEAFF.

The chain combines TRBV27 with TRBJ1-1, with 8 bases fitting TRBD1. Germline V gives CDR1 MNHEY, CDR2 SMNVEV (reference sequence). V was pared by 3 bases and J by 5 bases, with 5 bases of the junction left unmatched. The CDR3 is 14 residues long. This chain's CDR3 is CASSLWTGSTEAFF. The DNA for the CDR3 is TGTGCCAGCAGTTTGTGGACAGGGTCGACTGAAGCTTTCTTT.

Here the CDR3 reads CASSVATGGRDSPLHF. The CDR3 coding sequence is TGTGCCAGCAGCGTAGCTACTGGAGGGAGGGATTCACCCCTCCACTTT. The chain combines TRBV9 with TRBJ1-6, with D uncertain. Trimming left V 0 bases short and J 8 bases short, with 15 bases between. This CDR3 is built from 16 residues. In germline, CDR1 is SGDLS, CDR2 YYNGEE.

This CDR3 is CASSLSGRGGGNTGELFF. In DNA, the CDR3 is TGTGCCAGCAGCTTGAGCGGGCGCGGGGGGGGAAACACCGGGGAGCTGTTTTTT. The chain recombines TRBV7-2 with TRBJ2-2, with 9 bases identical to TRBD2. There are 18 residues in the CDR3. In germline, CDR1 is SGHTA, CDR2 FQGNSA. The ends lost 3 bases at V and 2 bases at J; junction bases unmatched: 10. Supplemented by reference TRBV7-2 and TRBJ2-2, the full variable domain reads GAGVSQSPSNKVTEKGKDVELRCDPISGHTALYWYRQSLGQGLEFLIYFQGNSAPDKSGLPSDRFSAERTGGSVSTLTIQRTQQEDSAVYLCASSLSGRGGGNTGELFFGEGSRLTVL.

The CDR3 loop reads CASSYSTGKGETQYF. Here the CDR3 DNA reads TGTGCCAGCAGTTACTCGACAGGGAAGGGAGAGACCCAGTACTTC. The chain has TRBV27 and TRBJ2-5, with 7 nucleotides matching TRBD1. The V segment lost 4 bases and the J segment 4 bases; nucleotides outside the gene matches: 9. Germline V gives CDR1 MNHEY, CDR2 SMNVEV (reference sequence). The CDR3 has 15 residues.

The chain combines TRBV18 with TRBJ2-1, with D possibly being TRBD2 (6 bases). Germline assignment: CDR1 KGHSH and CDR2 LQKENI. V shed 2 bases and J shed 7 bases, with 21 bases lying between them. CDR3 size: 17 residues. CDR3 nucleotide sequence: TGTGCCAGCTCACCAGTGGCTAGCGCCATCAAAGTGAATGAGCAGTTCTTC. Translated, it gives CASSPVASAIKVNEQFF.

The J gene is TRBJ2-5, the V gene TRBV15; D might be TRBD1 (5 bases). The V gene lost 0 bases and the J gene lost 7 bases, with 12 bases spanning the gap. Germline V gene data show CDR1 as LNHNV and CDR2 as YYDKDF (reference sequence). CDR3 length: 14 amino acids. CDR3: CATSREGVYGTQYF. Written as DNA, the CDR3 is TGTGCCACCAGCAGAGAAGGGGTCTATGGGACCCAGTACTTC.

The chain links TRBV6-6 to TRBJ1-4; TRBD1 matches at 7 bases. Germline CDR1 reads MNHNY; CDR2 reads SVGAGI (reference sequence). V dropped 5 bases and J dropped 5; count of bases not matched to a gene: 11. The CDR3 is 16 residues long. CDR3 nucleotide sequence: TGTGCCAGCAGTAACAGGGGTGGGGACGTGAATGAAAAACTGTTTTTT. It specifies CASSNRGGDVNEKLFF.

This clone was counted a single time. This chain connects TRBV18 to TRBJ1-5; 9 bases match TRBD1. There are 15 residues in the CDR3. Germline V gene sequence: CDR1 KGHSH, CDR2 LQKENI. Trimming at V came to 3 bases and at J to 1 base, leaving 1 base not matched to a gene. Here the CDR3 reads CASSPGTGSNQPQHF. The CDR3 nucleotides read TGTGCCAGCTCACCTGGGACAGGGAGCAATCAGCCCCAGCATTTT.

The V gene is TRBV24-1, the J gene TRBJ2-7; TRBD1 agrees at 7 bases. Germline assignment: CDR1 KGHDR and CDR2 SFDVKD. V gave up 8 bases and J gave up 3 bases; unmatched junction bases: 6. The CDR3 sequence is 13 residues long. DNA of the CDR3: TGTGCCACCATGGCGTCAGGGGGCTACGAGCAGTACTTC. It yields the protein CATMASGGYEQYF.

The CDR3 DNA is TGTGCCAGCAGCCCCGCGGGGGGGTATCTCGAGCAGTACTTC. It translates to CASSPAGGYLEQYF. The rearrangement uses TRBV9 and TRBJ2-7, with TRBD2 matching over 9 bases. V shed 4 bases, J shed 6 bases, and the junction held 8 bases outside the gene matches. CDR1 SGDLS and CDR2 YYNGEE come from the germline V gene. The CDR3 sequence is 14 residues long.

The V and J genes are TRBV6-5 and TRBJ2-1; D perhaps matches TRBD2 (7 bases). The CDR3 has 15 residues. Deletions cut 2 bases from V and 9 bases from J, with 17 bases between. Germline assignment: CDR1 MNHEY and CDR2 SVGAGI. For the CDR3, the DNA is TGTGCCAGCAGTTACAGGACTGGGAGGGGGGGTGAGCAGTTCTTC. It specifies CASSYRTGRGGEQFF.

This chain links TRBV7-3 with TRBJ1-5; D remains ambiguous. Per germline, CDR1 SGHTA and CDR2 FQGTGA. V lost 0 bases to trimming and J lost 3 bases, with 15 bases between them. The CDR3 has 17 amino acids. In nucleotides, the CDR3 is TGTGCCAGCAGCTTAACGGTAGGAGAACCCTACAATCAGCCCCAGCATTTT. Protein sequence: CASSLTVGEPYNQPQHF. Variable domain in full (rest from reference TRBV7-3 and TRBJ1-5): GAGVSQTPSNKVTEKGKYVELRCDPISGHTALYWYRQSLGQGPEFLIYFQGTGAADDSGLPNDRFFAVRPEGSVSTLKIQRTERGDSAVYLCASSLTVGEPYNQPQHFGDGTRLSIL.

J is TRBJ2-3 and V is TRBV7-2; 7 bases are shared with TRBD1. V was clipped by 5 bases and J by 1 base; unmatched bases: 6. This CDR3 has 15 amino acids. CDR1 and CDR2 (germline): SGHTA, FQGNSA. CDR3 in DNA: TGTGCCAGCAGCCTACAGGGGTATGGCACAGATACGCAGTATTTT. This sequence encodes CASSLQGYGTDTQYF.

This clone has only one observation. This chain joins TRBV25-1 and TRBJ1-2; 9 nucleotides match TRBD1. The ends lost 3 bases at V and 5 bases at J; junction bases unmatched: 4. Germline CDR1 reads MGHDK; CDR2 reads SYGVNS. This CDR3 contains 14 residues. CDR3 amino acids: CASSEQTGGYGYTF. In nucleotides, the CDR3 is TGTGCCAGCAGTGAGCAGACAGGGGGGTATGGCTACACCTTC.

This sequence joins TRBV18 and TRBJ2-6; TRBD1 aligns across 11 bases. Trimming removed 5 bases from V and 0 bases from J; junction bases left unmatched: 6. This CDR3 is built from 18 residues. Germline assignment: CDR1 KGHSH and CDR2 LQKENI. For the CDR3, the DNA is TGTGCCAGCTCAGGATCCGGGACAGGGGGCTCTGGGGCCAACGTCCTGACTTTC. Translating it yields CASSGSGTGGSGANVLTF.

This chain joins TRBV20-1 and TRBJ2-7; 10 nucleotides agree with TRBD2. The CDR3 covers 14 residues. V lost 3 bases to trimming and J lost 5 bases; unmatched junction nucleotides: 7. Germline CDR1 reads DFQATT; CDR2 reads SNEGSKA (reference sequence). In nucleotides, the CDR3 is TGCAGTGCTAGTCCTAGCGGGAGAAGGAACGAGCAGTACTTC. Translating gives CSASPSGRRNEQYF.

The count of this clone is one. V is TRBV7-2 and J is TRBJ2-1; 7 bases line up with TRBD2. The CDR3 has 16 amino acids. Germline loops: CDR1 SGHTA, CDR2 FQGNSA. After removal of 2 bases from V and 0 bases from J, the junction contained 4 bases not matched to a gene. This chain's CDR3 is CASSLFRGSSYNEQFF. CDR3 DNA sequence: TGTGCCAGCAGCTTATTTCGCGGGAGCTCCTACAATGAGCAGTTCTTC.

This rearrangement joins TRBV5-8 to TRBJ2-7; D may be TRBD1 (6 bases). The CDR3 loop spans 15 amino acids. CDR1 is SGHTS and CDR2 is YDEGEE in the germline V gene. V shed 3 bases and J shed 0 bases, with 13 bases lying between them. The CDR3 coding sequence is TGTGCCAGCAGCTGGGGACAAGGGGCCTCCTACGAGCAGTACTTC. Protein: CASSWGQGASYEQYF. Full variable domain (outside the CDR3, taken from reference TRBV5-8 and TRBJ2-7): EAGVTQSPTHLIKTRGQQATLRCSPISGHTSVYWYQQALGLGLQFLLWYDEGEERNRGNFPPRFSGRQFPNYSSELNVNALELEDSALYLCASSWGQGASYEQYFGPGTRLTVT.

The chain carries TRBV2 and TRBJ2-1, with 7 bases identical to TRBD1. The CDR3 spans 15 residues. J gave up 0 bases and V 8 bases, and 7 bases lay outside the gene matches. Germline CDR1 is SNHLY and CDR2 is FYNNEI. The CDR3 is CASRDDRASYNEQFF. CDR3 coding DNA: TGTGCCAGCCGGGACGACAGGGCCTCCTACAATGAGCAGTTCTTC.

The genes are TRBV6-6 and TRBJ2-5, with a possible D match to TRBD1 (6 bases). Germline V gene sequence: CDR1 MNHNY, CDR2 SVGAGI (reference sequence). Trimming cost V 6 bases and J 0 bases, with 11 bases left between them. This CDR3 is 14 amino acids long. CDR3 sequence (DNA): TGTGCCAGCAGCGACAGGCGGTACCAAGAGACCCAGTACTTC. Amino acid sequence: CASSDRRYQETQYF.

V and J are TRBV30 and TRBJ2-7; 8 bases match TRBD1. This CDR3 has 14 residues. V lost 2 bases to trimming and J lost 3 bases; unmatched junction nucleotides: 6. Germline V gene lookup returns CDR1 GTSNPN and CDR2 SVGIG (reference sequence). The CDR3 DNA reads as TGTGCCTGGAGTCTTGGGACAGGAATCTACGAGCAGTACTTC. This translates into CAWSLGTGIYEQYF.